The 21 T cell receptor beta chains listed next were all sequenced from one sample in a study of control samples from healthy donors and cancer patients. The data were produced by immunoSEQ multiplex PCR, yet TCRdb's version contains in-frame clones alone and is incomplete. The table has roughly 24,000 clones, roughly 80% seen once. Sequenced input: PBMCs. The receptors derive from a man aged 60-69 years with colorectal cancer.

The chain's CDR3 is CASSLVSIQETQYF. DNA of the CDR3: TGCGCCAGCAGCTTGGTCAGCATACAAGAGACCCAGTACTTC. The gene calls are TRBV5-1 and TRBJ2-5, with D unresolved. The CDR3 loop spans 14 amino acids. Germline lookup yields CDR1 SGHRS and CDR2 YFSETQ. The V end lost 0 bases, the J end lost 2 bases, and 8 bases lay between the germline ends.

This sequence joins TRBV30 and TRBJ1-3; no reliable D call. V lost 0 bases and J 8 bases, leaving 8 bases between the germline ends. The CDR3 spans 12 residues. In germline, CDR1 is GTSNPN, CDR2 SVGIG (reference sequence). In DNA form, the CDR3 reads TGTGCCTGGAGTGTACTCCGCGACACCATATATTTT. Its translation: CAWSVLRDTIYF.

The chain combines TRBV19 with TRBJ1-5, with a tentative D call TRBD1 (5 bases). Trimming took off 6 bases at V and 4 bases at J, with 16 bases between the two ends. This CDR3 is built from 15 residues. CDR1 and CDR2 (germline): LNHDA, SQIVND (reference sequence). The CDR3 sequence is CASSSFSGTNQPQHF. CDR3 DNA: TGTGCCAGTAGCTCCTTTTCGGGGACGAATCAGCCCCAGCATTTT.

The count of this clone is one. The CDR3: CASSSGDRVEYEQYF. The CDR3 DNA follows: TGTGCCAGCAGTTCCGGGGACAGGGTAGAATACGAGCAGTACTTC. The chain is built from TRBV27 and TRBJ2-7; 9 bases match TRBD1. The CDR3 has 15 residues. J gave up 4 bases and V 4 bases, and 8 bases lay outside the gene matches. The germline gives CDR1 MNHEY, CDR2 SMNVEV (reference sequence).

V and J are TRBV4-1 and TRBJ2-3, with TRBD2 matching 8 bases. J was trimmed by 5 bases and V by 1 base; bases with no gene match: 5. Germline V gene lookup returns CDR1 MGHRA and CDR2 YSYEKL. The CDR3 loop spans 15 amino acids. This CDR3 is CASSQGSGGEDTQYF. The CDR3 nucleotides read TGCGCCAGCAGCCAAGGGAGCGGGGGAGAAGATACGCAGTATTTT.

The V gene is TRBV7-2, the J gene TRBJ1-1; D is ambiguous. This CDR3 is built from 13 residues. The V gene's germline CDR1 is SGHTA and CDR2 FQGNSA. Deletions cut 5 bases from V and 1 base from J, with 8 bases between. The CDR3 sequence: CASSQEKNTEAFF. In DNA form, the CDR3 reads TGTGCCAGCAGCCAAGAGAAGAACACTGAAGCTTTCTTT.

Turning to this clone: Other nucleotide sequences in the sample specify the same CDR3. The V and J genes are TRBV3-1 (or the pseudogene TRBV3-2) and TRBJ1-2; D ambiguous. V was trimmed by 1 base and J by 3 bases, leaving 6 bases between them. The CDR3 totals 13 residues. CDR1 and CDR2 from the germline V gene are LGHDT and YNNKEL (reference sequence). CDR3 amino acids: CASSQGQHYGYTF. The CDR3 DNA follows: TGTGCCAGCAGCCAAGGCCAGCACTATGGCTACACCTTC.

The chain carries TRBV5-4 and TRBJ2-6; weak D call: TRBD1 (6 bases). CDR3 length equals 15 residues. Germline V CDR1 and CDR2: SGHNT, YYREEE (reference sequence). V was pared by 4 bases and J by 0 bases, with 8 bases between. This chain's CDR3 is CASSEGDSGANVLTF. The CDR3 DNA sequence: TGTGCCAGCAGCGAGGGGGACTCTGGGGCCAACGTCCTGACTTTC. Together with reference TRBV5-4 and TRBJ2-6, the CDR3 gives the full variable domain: ETGVTQSPTHLIKTRGQQVTLRCSSQSGHNTVSWYQQALGQGPQFIFQYYREEENGRGNFPPRFSGLQFPNYSSELNVNALELDDSALYLCASSEGDSGANVLTFGAGSRLTVL.

CDR3 loop: CASSEKGQGKLLQIDYTF. The CDR3 coding sequence is TGCGCCAGCAGTGAGAAGGGACAGGGTAAACTACTACAAATCGACTACACCTTC. The rearrangement joins TRBV10-1 to TRBJ1-2, with 9 bases fitting TRBD1. CDR1 is WNHNN, CDR2 SYGVQD, per germline (reference sequence). J lost 10 bases, V lost 2 bases, and 20 bases had no gene match. This CDR3 has 18 amino acids.

CDR3 amino acids: CASSQISGRGETQYF. CDR3 DNA sequence: TGCGCCAGCAGCCAAATTAGTGGGAGGGGAGAGACCCAGTACTTC. This chain links TRBV4-3 with TRBJ2-5; 7 nucleotides align to TRBD2. The CDR3 loop spans 15 amino acids. Trimming took 2 bases from V and 4 from J; bases not matched to a gene: 7. CDR1 is LGHNA and CDR2 is YSLEER in the germline V gene.

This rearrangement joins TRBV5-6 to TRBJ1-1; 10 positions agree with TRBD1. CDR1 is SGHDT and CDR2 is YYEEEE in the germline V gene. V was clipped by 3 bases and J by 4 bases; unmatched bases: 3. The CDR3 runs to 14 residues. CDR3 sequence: CASSWGDRGTEAFF. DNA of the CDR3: TGTGCCAGCAGCTGGGGGGACAGGGGCACTGAAGCTTTCTTT. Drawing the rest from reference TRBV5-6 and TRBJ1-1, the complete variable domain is DAGVTQSPTHLIKTRGQQVTLRCSPKSGHDTVSWYQQALGQGPQFIFQYYEEEERQRGNFPDRFSGHQFPNYSSELNVNALLLGDSALYLCASSWGDRGTEAFFGQGTRLTVV.

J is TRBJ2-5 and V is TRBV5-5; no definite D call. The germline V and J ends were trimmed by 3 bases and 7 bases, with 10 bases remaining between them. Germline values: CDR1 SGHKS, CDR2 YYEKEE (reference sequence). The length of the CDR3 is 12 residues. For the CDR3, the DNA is TGTGCCAGCAGCTGGAACTTGGGGACCCAGTACTTC. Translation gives CASSWNLGTQYF.

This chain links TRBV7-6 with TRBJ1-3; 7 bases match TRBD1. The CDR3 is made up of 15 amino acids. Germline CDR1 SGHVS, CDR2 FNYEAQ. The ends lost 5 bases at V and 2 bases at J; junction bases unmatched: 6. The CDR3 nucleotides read TGTGCCAGCAGCCCAGGGGGGATAACTGGAAACACCATATATTTT. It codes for CASSPGGITGNTIYF.

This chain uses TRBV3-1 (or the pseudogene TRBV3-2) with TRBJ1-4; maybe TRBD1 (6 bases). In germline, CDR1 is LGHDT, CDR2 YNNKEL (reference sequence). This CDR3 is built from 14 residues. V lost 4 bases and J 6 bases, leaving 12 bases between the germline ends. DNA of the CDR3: TGTGCCAGCAGCCTCAGGGCAGGGGATGAAAAACTGTTTTTT. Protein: CASSLRAGDEKLFF.

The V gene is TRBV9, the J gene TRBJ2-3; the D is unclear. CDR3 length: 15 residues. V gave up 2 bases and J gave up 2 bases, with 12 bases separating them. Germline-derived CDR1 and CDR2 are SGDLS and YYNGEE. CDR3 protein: CASSVGISYTDTQYF. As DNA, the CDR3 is TGTGCCAGCAGCGTGGGTATTTCCTACACAGATACGCAGTATTTT.

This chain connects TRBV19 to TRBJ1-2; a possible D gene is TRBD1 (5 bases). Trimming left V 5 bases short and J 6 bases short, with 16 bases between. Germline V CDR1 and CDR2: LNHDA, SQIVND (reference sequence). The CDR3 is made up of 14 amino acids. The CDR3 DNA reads TGTGCCAGTAGTTTCAGGGATAGGAGGAATGGCTACACCTTC. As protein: CASSFRDRRNGYTF.

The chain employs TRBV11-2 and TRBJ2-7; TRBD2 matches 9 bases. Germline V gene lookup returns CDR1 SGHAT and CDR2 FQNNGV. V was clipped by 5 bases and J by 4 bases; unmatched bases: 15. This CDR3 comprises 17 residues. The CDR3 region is CASSPRGGSGGNYEQYF. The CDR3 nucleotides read TGTGCCAGCAGCCCTAGGGGGGGTAGCGGGGGCAATTACGAGCAGTACTTC.

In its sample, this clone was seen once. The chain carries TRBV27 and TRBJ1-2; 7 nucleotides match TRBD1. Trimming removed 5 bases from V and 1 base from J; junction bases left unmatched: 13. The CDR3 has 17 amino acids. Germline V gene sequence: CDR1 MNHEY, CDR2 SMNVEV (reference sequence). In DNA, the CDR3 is TGTGCCAGCAGTCCCAAAGTAACAGGGGCAGTTAACTATGGCTACACCTTC. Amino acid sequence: CASSPKVTGAVNYGYTF.

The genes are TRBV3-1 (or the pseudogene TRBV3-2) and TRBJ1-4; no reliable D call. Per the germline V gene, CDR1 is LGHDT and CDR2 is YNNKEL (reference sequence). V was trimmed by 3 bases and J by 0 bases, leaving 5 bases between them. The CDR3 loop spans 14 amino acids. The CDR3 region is CASSHAATNEKLFF. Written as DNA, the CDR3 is TGTGCCAGCAGCCACGCCGCAACTAATGAAAAACTGTTTTTT.

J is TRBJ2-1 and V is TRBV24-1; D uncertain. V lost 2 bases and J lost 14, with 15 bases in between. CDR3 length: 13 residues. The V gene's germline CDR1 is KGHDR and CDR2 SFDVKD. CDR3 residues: CATSDYPARHEFF. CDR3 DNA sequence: TGTGCCACCAGTGATTACCCGGCCAGACATGAGTTCTTC.

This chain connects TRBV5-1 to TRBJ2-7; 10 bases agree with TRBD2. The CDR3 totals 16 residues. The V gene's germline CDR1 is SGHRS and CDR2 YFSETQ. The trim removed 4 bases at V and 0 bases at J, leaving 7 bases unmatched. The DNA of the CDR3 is TGCGCCAGCAGCCCGTCCGGGACTAGCGACTCCTACGAGCAGTACTTC. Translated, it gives CASSPSGTSDSYEQYF.